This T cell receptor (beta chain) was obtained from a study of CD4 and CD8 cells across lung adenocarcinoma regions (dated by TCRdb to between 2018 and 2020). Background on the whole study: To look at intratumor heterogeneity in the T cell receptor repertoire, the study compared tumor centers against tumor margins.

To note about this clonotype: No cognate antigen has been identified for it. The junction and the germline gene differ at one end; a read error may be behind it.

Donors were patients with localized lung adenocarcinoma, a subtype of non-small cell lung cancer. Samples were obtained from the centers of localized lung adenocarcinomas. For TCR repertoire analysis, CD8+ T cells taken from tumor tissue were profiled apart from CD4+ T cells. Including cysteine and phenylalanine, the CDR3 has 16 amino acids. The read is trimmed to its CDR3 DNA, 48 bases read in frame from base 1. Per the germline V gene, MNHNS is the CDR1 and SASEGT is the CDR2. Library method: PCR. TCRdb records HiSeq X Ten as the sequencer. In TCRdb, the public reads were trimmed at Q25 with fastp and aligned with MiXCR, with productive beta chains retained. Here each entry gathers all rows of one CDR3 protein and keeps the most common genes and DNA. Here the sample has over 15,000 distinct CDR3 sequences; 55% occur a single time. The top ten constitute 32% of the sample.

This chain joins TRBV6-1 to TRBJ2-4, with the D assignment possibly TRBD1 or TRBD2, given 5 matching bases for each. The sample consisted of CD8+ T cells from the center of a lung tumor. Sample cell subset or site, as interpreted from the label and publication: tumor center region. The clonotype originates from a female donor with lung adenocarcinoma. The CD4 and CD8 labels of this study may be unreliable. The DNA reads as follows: TGTGCGAGCAGTGTTTCGGGGCACCGAGCCAAAAACATTCAGTATTTC. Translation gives CASSVSGHRAKNIQYF.